Listed below are T cell receptor beta chains from one sample, sequenced in a study of blood T cell repertoires in COVID-19. Measured with immunoSEQ multiplex PCR; TCRdb has only the in-frame clones, and not every one. This sample has roughly 150,000 clones; approximately 85% occur once, and the top ten carry 4%. The sequencing input was peripheral blood. The source of these receptors is a woman older than 75 with acute or convalescent COVID-19. Each CDR3 is given with its conserved first and last residue. A D gene is named only where the DNA matches it firmly. Expanded clones are given a class, and other clones once, few, many or no size at all.

V,size,D,J,DNA,CDR3
TRBV7-9,-,-,TRBJ2-7,TGTGCCAGCAGCTTATTTCGCCAGAAAATCTTTTACGAGCAGTACTTC,CASSLFRQKIFYEQYF
TRBV28,-,TRBD2,TRBJ2-7,TGTGCCAGCATATTCAGCGGGACGGAGGGCGAGCAGTACTTC,CASIFSGTEGEQYF
TRBV2,once,TRBD1,TRBJ2-7,TGTGCCAGCAGTGAAGCTGGACAGGGCGGCTACGAGCAGTACTTC,CASSEAGQGGYEQYF
TRBV6-5,-,-,TRBJ2-2,TGTGCCAGCAGTCTGACAATCACCGGGGAGCTGTTTTTT,CASSLTITGELFF
TRBV24-1,-,-,TRBJ2-5,TGTGCCACCAGTGATTTGCAGGCCAACCAAGAGACCCAGTACTTC,CATSDLQANQETQYF
TRBV5-4,-,-,TRBJ1-4,TGTGCCAGCAGCCCGGGGGGCCCTGGGGGAGGACGTGAAAAACTGTTTTTT,CASSPGGPGGGREKLFF
TRBV7-9,few,-,TRBJ2-7,TGTGCCAGCAGCTTACAGGTTACCTACGAGCAGTACTTC,CASSLQVTYEQYF
TRBV11-2,-,TRBD1,TRBJ1-1,TGTGCCAGCAGCTTAGCCCAGGGGACAGGAGAAGCTTTCTTT,CASSLAQGTGEAFF
TRBV5-4,once,-,TRBJ2-7,TGTGCCAGCAGCCACGGACTACCTACCGAGCAGTACTTC,CASSHGLPTEQYF
TRBV11-2,-,-,TRBJ1-4,TGTGCCAGCAGCCCATTTGGGTCAGGGAATGAAAAACTGTTTTTT,CASSPFGSGNEKLFF
TRBV30,-,TRBD2,TRBJ2-7,TGTGCCTGGAGTGTAAGCGGGGGTAGATACGAGCAGTACTTC,CAWSVSGGRYEQYF
TRBV28,few,TRBD1,TRBJ1-2,TGTGCCAGCAGTTTGCACAGGGGGCGGTCTGATGGCTACACCTTC,CASSLHRGRSDGYTF
TRBV6-4,few,-,TRBJ1-4,TGTGCCAGCAGCAGGGAACTTGGTGATGAAAAACTGTTTTTT,CASSRELGDEKLFF
TRBV28,-,-,TRBJ1-2,TGTGCCAGCAGTTTAAGGTACGCGGTTGGTCTCTATGGCTACACCTTC,CASSLRYAVGLYGYTF
TRBV4-1,-,-,TRBJ2-5,TGCGCCAGCAGCCAAGTGTACATTTTTCCCGAGACCCAGTACTTC,CASSQVYIFPETQYF
TRBV18,few,-,TRBJ1-2,TGTGCCAGCTCACCCAACAAGGACAGCTATGGCTACACCTTC,CASSPNKDSYGYTF
TRBV6-5,-,-,TRBJ2-2,TGTGCCAGCGGGGCATCCGCGAACACCGGGGAGCTGTTTTTT,CASGASANTGELFF
TRBV4-2,-,TRBD1,TRBJ2-3,TGTGCCAGCAGCCAAGGACAGGGGGCGCAGAGAGGGCTTGATACGCAGTATTTT,CASSQGQGAQRGLDTQYF
TRBV30,-,-,TRBJ1-2,TGTGCCTGGAGTCCAGGAATCCAAGGCTACACCTTC,CAWSPGIQGYTF
TRBV3-1/TRBV3-2,-,TRBD2,TRBJ2-3,TGTGCCAGCAGCCAAGCCAAACGGGGGCTAGCGGGAGATACGCAGTATTTT,CASSQAKRGLAGDTQYF
TRBV27,-,-,TRBJ1-1,TGTGCCAGCAGCTTTAAGGGGTATACTGAAGCTTTCTTT,CASSFKGYTEAFF
TRBV18,-,TRBD1,TRBJ2-2,TGTGCCAGCTCAAGACAGGGAATGAACACCGGGGAGCTGTTTTTT,CASSRQGMNTGELFF
TRBV25-1,-,TRBD1,TRBJ2-5,TGTGCCAGCAGTGAATGGGGACAGACGTACCAAGAGACCCAGTACTTC,CASSEWGQTYQETQYF
TRBV6-5,once,TRBD2,TRBJ2-7,TGTGCCAGCAGTTTAATCTTCGGAGCGGGGACCTACGAGCAGTACTTC,CASSLIFGAGTYEQYF
TRBV19,-,-,TRBJ1-1,TGTGCCAGTAGCCTGGCGGGGGCCGGCACTGAAGCTTTCTTT,CASSLAGAGTEAFF
TRBV5-4,-,-,TRBJ2-3,TGTGCCAGCAGGAACCTCGACAGTGTTGTCACAGATACGCAGTATTTT,CASRNLDSVVTDTQYF
TRBV18,-,-,TRBJ2-1,TGTGCCAGCTCACCCGGGTACTCCTACAATGAGCAGTTCTTC,CASSPGYSYNEQFF
TRBV10-3,-,-,TRBJ2-1,TGTGCCATCAGTGAGTATCTTGGTAGCTCCTACAATGAGCAGTTCTTC,CAISEYLGSSYNEQFF
TRBV19,-,TRBD1,TRBJ1-4,TGTGCCACCTCGGACAGGCGGAATGAAAAACTGTTTTTT,CATSDRRNEKLFF
TRBV28,few,-,TRBJ2-7,TGTGCCAGCAGTTTTAAAACAAACTCCTACGAGCAGTACTTC,CASSFKTNSYEQYF
TRBV19,-,TRBD2,TRBJ2-7,TGTGCCAGTAGTATCGCTCCCGGGACTAGCTTCGAGCAGTACTTC,CASSIAPGTSFEQYF
TRBV13,-,-,TRBJ2-7,TGTGCCAGCAGCTTAGGGGACAATTCCTACGAGCAGTACTTC,CASSLGDNSYEQYF
TRBV19,-,-,TRBJ1-5,TGTGCCAGTAGTACGACAGCGAACAATCAGCCCCAGCATTTT,CASSTTANNQPQHF